This section outlines one T cell receptor (beta chain) sequence together with its context. This sample is drawn from a study of blood T cell repertoires in COVID-19. Whole-study context: Samples of COVID-19 (acute and convalescent) were obtained from the United States, Italy and Spain.

Germline CDR1 reads SEHNR; CDR2 reads FQNEAQ (reference sequence). The germline V and J ends were trimmed by 7 bases and 1 base, with 17 bases remaining between them. The CDR3 extends over 17 amino acids. Residents of about two dozen US areas, aged about 18 to 95 years, made up the participants. Clinical histories supplied by participants themselves formed the basis of cohort assignment. Assay used: immunoSEQ multiplex PCR; TCRdb lists only in-frame clones, some missing. The profile shows some 220,000 clones, 75% to 90% of them singletons. The sample comprised PBMCs or T cells enriched from blood (not recorded which). V gene TRBV7-9 combines with J gene TRBJ2-6; the D gene is possibly TRBD1 (7 bases). This TCR came from a woman under 30 in a cohort exposed to, infected with or recovered from COVID-19 (not recorded which). CDR3 loop: CASTPGRGVSGANVLTF. CDR3 coding DNA: TGTGCCAGCACCCCCGGCAGGGGGGTATCTGGGGCCAACGTCCTGACTTTC.